This entry concerns a single T cell receptor (beta chain). How the authors handled the data: Reference gene primer amplification gave estimated nucleated cell counts. Some clones are missing from TCRdb's copy, which holds only in-frame ones; the method was immunoSEQ multiplex PCR. That table gives V, J and clone size, and the DNA gave D and trimming. The repertoire consists of more than 110,000 clones, with 65% to 80% occurring once and the leading ten covering under 15%. The sample comes from a study of blood T cell repertoires in COVID-19. Study-wide context: COVID-19 samples from acute and convalescent phases originated in the United States, Italy and Spain. Sample material is recorded as cDNA or gDNA derived from T cells, B-cell-depleted T cells, or PBMCs.

The V end lost 4 bases, the J end lost 4 bases, and 13 bases lay between the germline ends. The germline gives CDR1 SGHRS, CDR2 YFSETQ. The CDR3 is 14 amino acids. This sequence was found in an elderly man with acute or convalescent COVID-19. The chain uses TRBV5-1 and TRBJ2-3; no firm D call. The sample taken for sequencing was peripheral blood. The CDR3 region has the DNA TGCGCCAGCAGCACCATCGCGGCCCCAGATACGCAGTATTTT. This gives the protein CASSTIAAPDTQYF.